This TCR beta chain originates from a study of T cells in Graves' hyperthyroidism and ophthalmopathy. General study findings and limits: Most clonotypes that expanded in the thyroid above 0.001 also showed up in blood.

Graves' hyperthyroidism is called stable when ophthalmopathy does not progress within 18 months. PBMCs came from 8.5 to 10 ml fresh peripheral blood. The CDR3 runs 10 residues. Germline assignment: CDR1 SQVTM and CDR2 ANQGSEA. The V end was cut by 5 bases, the J end by 7 bases, with 8 bases between. TCR beta CDR3 regions were amplified from RNA. With the HTBI primer set, the TCR CDR3 went through a first round of RT-PCR. In TCRdb, the multiplex PCR reads were re-called with MiXCR into one record per CDR3 protein. The sample includes about 290,000 distinct CDR3 sequences, 16% of them seen just once. The sample holds many counts of this clonotype. The target antigen is unknown.

The receptor was derived from a man aged 25-45 years with Graves' hyperthyroidism. This rearrangement joins TRBV29-1 to TRBJ1-1; D is undetermined. Sequenced sample: blood. DNA of the CDR3: TGCAGCGTTCGACACCTTGAAGCTTTCTTT. It specifies CSVRHLEAFF.